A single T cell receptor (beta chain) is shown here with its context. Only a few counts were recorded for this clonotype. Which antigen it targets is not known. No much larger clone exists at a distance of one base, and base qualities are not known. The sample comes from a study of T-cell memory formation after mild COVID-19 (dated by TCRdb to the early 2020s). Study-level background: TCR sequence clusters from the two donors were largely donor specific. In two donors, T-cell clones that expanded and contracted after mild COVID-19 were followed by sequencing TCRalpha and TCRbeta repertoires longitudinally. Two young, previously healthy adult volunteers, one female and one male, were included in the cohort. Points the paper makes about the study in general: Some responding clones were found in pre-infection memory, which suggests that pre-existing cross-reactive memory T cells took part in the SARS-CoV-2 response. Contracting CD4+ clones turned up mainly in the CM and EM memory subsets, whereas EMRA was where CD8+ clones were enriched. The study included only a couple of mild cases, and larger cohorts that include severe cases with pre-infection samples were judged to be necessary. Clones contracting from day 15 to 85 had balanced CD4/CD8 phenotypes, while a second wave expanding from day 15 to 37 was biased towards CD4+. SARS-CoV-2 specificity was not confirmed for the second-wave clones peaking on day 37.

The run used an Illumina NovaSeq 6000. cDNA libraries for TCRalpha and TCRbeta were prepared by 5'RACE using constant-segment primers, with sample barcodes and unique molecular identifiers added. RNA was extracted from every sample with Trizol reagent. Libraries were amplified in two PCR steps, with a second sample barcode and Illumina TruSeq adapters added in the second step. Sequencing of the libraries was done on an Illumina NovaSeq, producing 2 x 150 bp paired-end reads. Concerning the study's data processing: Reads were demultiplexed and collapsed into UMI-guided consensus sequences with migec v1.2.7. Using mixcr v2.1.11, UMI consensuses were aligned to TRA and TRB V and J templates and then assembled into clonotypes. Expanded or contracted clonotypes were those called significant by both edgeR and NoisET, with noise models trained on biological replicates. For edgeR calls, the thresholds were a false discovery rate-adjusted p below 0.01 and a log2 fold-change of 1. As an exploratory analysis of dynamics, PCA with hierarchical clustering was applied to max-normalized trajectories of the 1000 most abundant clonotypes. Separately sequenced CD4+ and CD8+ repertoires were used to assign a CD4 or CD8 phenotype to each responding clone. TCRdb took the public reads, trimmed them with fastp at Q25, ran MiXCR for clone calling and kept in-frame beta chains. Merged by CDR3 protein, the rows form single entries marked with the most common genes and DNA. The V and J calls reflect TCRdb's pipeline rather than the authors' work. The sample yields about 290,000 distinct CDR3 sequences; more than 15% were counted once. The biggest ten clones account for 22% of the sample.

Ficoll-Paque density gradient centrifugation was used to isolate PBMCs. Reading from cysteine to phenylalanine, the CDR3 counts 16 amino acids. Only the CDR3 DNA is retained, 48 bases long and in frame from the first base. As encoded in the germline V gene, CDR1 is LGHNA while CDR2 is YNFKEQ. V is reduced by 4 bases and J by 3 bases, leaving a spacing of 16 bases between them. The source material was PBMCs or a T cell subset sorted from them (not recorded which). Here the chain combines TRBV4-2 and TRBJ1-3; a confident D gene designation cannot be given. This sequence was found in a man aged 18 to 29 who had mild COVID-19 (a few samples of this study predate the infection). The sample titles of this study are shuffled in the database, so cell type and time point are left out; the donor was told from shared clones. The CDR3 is CASSPPRVEFGNTIYF. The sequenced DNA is TGTGCCAGCAGCCCCCCGCGGGTGGAGTTTGGAAACACCATATATTTT.